Presented here are 18 T cell receptor beta chains from one specimen sequenced in a study of cytomegalovirus exposure and HLA in healthy donors. In the PCR, 60 Vbeta and 13 Jbeta primers were used. The assay was immunoSEQ multiplex PCR, and TCRdb's table has in-frame clones only and misses some. The sample includes fewer than 200,000 clones, 65% to 80% of them seen just once. Sequencing input: PBMCs. These receptors came from a woman aged 40-49 years in good health and CMV-seronegative.

This clone was seen only once. V is TRBV7-9 and J is TRBJ2-4; D remains unclear. The CDR3 contains 11 residues. Trimming removed 5 bases at V and 10 bases at J, with 9 bases between. Germline V gene lookup returns CDR1 SEHNR and CDR2 FQNEAQ (reference sequence). The CDR3 loop is CASSPTEIQYF. DNA for the CDR3: TGTGCCAGCAGCCCCACAGAGATTCAGTACTTC.

The chain joins TRBV5-6 to TRBJ1-2; 9 bases fit TRBD1. After removal of 2 bases from V and 4 bases from J, the junction contained 6 bases not matched to a gene. Per germline, CDR1 SGHDT and CDR2 YYEEEE. This CDR3 contains 15 residues. The CDR3 nucleotides read TGTGCCAGCAGCTTAGATGACAGGGGGAGCTATGGCTACACCTTC. Amino acid sequence: CASSLDDRGSYGYTF.

The rearrangement links TRBV27 to TRBJ2-2; 9 nucleotides align to TRBD2. CDR1 is MNHEY and CDR2 is SMNVEV in the germline V gene (reference sequence). This CDR3 is built from 15 residues. Losses at the gene ends were 5 bases for V and 8 bases for J; bases not matched to a gene: 9. The DNA of the CDR3 is TGTGCCAGCAGTACGGGGCGGGAGGGGTCTGGGGAGCTGTTTTTT. Its protein product is CASSTGREGSGELFF.

The V and J genes are TRBV5-1 and TRBJ2-1, with a weak D call TRBD1 (6 bases). The CDR3 length is 15 residues. V was trimmed by 0 bases and J by 5 bases, leaving 12 bases between them. Germline CDR1 reads SGHRS; CDR2 reads YFSETQ. The chain's CDR3 is CASSLGGQGNNEQFF. CDR3 nucleotide sequence: TGCGCCAGCAGCTTGGGGGGGCAGGGGAACAATGAGCAGTTCTTC.

The chain is built from TRBV15 and TRBJ1-4; D gene ambiguous. V dropped 6 bases and J dropped 0 bases, with 8 bases sitting between them. CDR3 length: 14 residues. Germline V gene data show CDR1 as LNHNV and CDR2 as YYDKDF (reference sequence). The CDR3 loop reads CATSFQATNEKLFF. In DNA, the CDR3 is TGTGCCACCAGTTTTCAGGCAACTAATGAAAAACTGTTTTTT.

The chain recombines TRBV15 with TRBJ1-1, with a tentative D call TRBD1 (6 bases). The CDR3 runs 12 residues. Looked up from germline, CDR1 is LNHNV and CDR2 is YYDKDF (reference sequence). V was cut by 5 bases and J by 4 bases, with 8 bases left in between. The chain's CDR3 is CATSGGPTEAFF. CDR3 bases: TGTGCCACCAGCGGGGGCCCCACTGAAGCTTTCTTT.

The chain links TRBV5-1 to TRBJ2-5; unclear D gene. The CDR3 spans 15 residues. V was clipped by 0 bases and J by 5 bases, with 14 bases between them. CDR1 SGHRS and CDR2 YFSETQ come from the germline V gene. CDR3 coding DNA: TGCGCCAGCAGCTTGGAAGGATTTCAACAGGAGACCCAGTACTTC. Translated: CASSLEGFQQETQYF.

This chain links TRBV7-8 with TRBJ1-5, with 8 bases aligning to TRBD1. CDR3 length: 16 residues. Germline-derived CDR1 and CDR2 are SGHVS and FQNEAQ. Unmatched junction bases numbered 11, after V lost 5 bases and J lost 5 bases. The CDR3 reads CASSPDRVRGDQPQHF. Here the CDR3 DNA reads TGTGCCAGCAGCCCGGACAGGGTAAGGGGAGATCAGCCCCAGCATTTT. Drawing the rest from reference TRBV7-8 and TRBJ1-5, the complete variable domain is GAGVSQSPRYKVAKRGQDVALRCDPISGHVSLFWYQQALGQGPEFLTYFQNEAQLDKSGLPSDRFFAERPEGSVSTLKIQRTQQEDSAVYLCASSPDRVRGDQPQHFGDGTRLSIL.

This clone occurred a few times. The rearrangement joins TRBV5-1 to TRBJ1-1, with 8 bases lining up with TRBD1. This CDR3 has 14 amino acids. V lost 4 bases to trimming and J lost 1 base; unmatched junction nucleotides: 3. CDR1 and CDR2 from the germline V gene are SGHRS and YFSETQ. CDR3 sequence: CASSPGTGNTEAFF. The CDR3 DNA reads TGCGCCAGCAGCCCCGGGACAGGGAACACTGAAGCTTTCTTT.

As concerns this clone: Additional DNA sequences in this sample encode the identical CDR3. This sequence joins TRBV7-8 and TRBJ1-2; TRBD1 agrees at 8 bases. The CDR3 has 14 residues. Germline V gives CDR1 SGHVS, CDR2 FQNEAQ. The trim removed 5 bases at V and 7 bases at J, leaving 9 bases unmatched. The CDR3 protein is CASSSGTGDGGYTF. The CDR3 bases are TGTGCCAGCAGCAGTGGGACAGGTGATGGTGGCTACACCTTC. The entire variable domain, with the rest obtained from reference TRBV7-8 and TRBJ1-2, is as follows: GAGVSQSPRYKVAKRGQDVALRCDPISGHVSLFWYQQALGQGPEFLTYFQNEAQLDKSGLPSDRFFAERPEGSVSTLKIQRTQQEDSAVYLCASSSGTGDGGYTFGSGTRLTVV.

This clone was seen only a few times. The chain recombines TRBV4-1 with TRBJ1-4; D is perhaps TRBD1 (5 bases). This CDR3 comprises 14 residues. Germline CDR1 is MGHRA and CDR2 is YSYEKL. V was trimmed by 8 bases and J by 5 bases, leaving 15 bases between them. CDR3 in DNA: TGCGCCAGCCGGGGGGGTGGGCAGAATGAAAAACTGTTTTTT. Protein sequence: CASRGGGQNEKLFF.

V is TRBV27 and J is TRBJ2-7, with 8 bases matching TRBD1. The CDR3 has 14 residues. Germline trimming cut 3 bases from V and 3 bases from J; bases unmatched to any gene: 4. Germline V lookup: CDR1 MNHEY, CDR2 SMNVEV (reference sequence). In DNA, the CDR3 is TGTGCCAGCAGTTTCAGGGGGCCCATCTACGAGCAGTACTTC. It encodes CASSFRGPIYEQYF.

This clone was seen only a few times. This CDR3 is also generated by other DNA sequences in the sample. The chain employs TRBV4-3 and TRBJ2-3; D is uncertain. The CDR3 runs 15 residues. Germline V gene lookup returns CDR1 LGHNA and CDR2 YSLEER. The V gene lost 1 base and the J gene lost 1 base, with 9 bases spanning the gap. The CDR3 nucleotides are TGCGCCAGCAGCCAAGGGGCGCGTCGCACAGATACGCAGTATTTT. The encoded protein is CASSQGARRTDTQYF.

The chain couples TRBV5-1 to TRBJ2-7; TRBD2 matches at 9 bases. The CDR3 spans 16 residues. The germline V gene encodes CDR1 SGHRS and CDR2 YFSETQ. The trim removed 4 bases at V and 6 bases at J, leaving 14 bases unmatched. CDR3 coding DNA: TGCGCCAGCAGCGAGCTCGGTGCGGGAGGGCCGAGCGAGCAGTACTTC. Protein sequence: CASSELGAGGPSEQYF.

The chain uses TRBV6-1 and TRBJ2-7; TRBD2 might be the D (5 bases). There are 15 residues in the CDR3. Germline CDR1 and CDR2: MNHNS and SASEGT. With 6 bases removed from V and 2 bases from J, the gap between germline ends came to 17 bases. The DNA for the CDR3 is TGTGCCAGCAGCGAGGGTGCCGTTGGTACCTACGAGCAGTACTTC. Amino acids: CASSEGAVGTYEQYF.

In DNA, the CDR3 is TGTGCCAGCAGCTCGCGGACAGGGATCGGGGAGCTGTTTTTT. This sequence encodes CASSSRTGIGELFF. The V gene is TRBV7-9, the J gene TRBJ2-2; 8 bases are shared with TRBD1. Trimming removed 4 bases from V and 7 bases from J; junction bases left unmatched: 5. This CDR3 comprises 14 residues. Germline values: CDR1 SEHNR, CDR2 FQNEAQ (reference sequence).

The chain combines TRBV30 with TRBJ2-6; weak D call: TRBD1 (6 bases). V shed 7 bases and J shed 0 bases, with 13 bases lying between them. The germline CDR1 and CDR2 sequences are GTSNPN and SVGIG (reference sequence). CDR3 length: 15 residues. In DNA, the CDR3 is TGTGCCTCCACACAGGGTAACTCTGGGGCCAACGTCCTGACTTTC. Protein: CASTQGNSGANVLTF.

V gene TRBV9 combines with J gene TRBJ2-3; unclear D gene. Trimming removed 1 base from V and 3 bases from J, with 6 bases in between. The CDR3 loop spans 13 amino acids. CDR1 and CDR2 from the germline V gene are SGDLS and YYNGEE. The CDR3 DNA reads as TGTGCCAGCAGCGTAAGCCGGACAGATACGCAGTATTTT. It encodes CASSVSRTDTQYF.